This TCR beta chain was documented in a study of shared clonotypes between healthy human individuals. Whole-study results and caveats: Sequencing of the sorted subsets was shown by rarefaction to be incomplete despite large depth.

This table comes from immunoSEQ multiplex PCR, and its TCRdb copy is limited to in-frame clones, with some not included. The sample has millions of clones; roughly nine tenths are singletons. About this clone: The target antigen is unknown.

Germline V gives CDR1 MDHEN, CDR2 SYDVKM. V was pared by 2 bases and J by 9 bases, with 11 bases between. The CDR3 length is 13 residues. Sequenced material: naive CD4+ T cells sorted from blood. As for subset: CD45RA+ positively selected. The V and J genes are TRBV28 and TRBJ1-5; D is ambiguous. The source of this sequence is a man aged 18 to 29 in good health. The CDR3 DNA reads TGTGCCAGCAGTTTAGCCCCTGAGGTGCCCCAGCATTTT. Translated, it gives CASSLAPEVPQHF. Drawing the rest from reference TRBV28 and TRBJ1-5, the complete variable domain is DVKVTQSSRYLVKRTGEKVFLECVQDMDHENMFWYRQDPGLGLRLIYFSYDVKMKEKGDIPEGYSVSREKKERFSLILESASTNQTSMYLCASSLAPEVPQHFGDGTRLSIL.